Listed below are T cell receptor beta chains from one sample, sequenced in a study of cytomegalovirus exposure and HLA in healthy donors. The repertoire was sequenced with immunoSEQ multiplex PCR; TCRdb's copy has only in-frame clones and lacks some. The sample gives about 240,000 clones, roughly 78% of which show up once; under 0.6% is in the top ten. Specimen: PBMCs. The source is a boy aged 5-17 years in good health and CMV-seronegative. CDR3s include the opening cysteine and the closing phenylalanine or tryptophan. The order of the fields is V gene, D gene, clone size, J gene, CDR3 DNA, CDR3 protein. D genes are given only for firm matches. Size values are once, few and many counts, or a class for expanded clones, and some rows have none.

v_gene: TRBV5-1; d_gene: TRBD1; abundance: NA; j_gene: TRBJ2-2; CDR3nt: TGCGCCAGCAGCTCCGGGACAGGAGGTATCGGGGAGCTGTTTTTT; CDR3aa: CASSSGTGGIGELFF
v_gene: TRBV6-5; d_gene: TRBD2; abundance: NA; j_gene: TRBJ2-2; CDR3nt: TGTGCCAGCAGTTACCAACTAGCGGGAGGGCCCGGGGAGCTGTTTTTT; CDR3aa: CASSYQLAGGPGELFF
v_gene: TRBV10-3; d_gene: TRBD2; abundance: NA; j_gene: TRBJ2-1; CDR3nt: TGTGCCATCAGTTTACTAGCGGGAGAACAGAGCGAGCAGTTCTTC; CDR3aa: CAISLLAGEQSEQFF
v_gene: TRBV4-1; d_gene: TRBD1; abundance: NA; j_gene: TRBJ2-3; CDR3nt: TGCGCCAGCAGCCAGTCCCGCGAGGGGGCCACAGATACGCAGTATTTT; CDR3aa: CASSQSREGATDTQYF
v_gene: TRBV6-6; d_gene: NA; abundance: few; j_gene: TRBJ2-7; CDR3nt: TGTGCCAGCAGTTCCCCAGCTAGGTCCTACGAGCAGTACTTC; CDR3aa: CASSSPARSYEQYF
v_gene: TRBV29-1; d_gene: NA; abundance: NA; j_gene: TRBJ1-4; CDR3nt: TGCAGCGTTGATGGGGAAACAGGGAGTGAAAAACTGTTTTTT; CDR3aa: CSVDGETGSEKLFF
v_gene: TRBV6-5; d_gene: NA; abundance: NA; j_gene: TRBJ1-3; CDR3nt: TGTGCCAGCAGCGGTGGAAACACCATATATTTT; CDR3aa: CASSGGNTIYF
v_gene: TRBV11-3; d_gene: TRBD1; abundance: NA; j_gene: TRBJ1-2; CDR3nt: TGTGCCAGCAGCAATGACCCGGGACAGCCTTCGAGGGCCTATGGCTACACCTTC; CDR3aa: CASSNDPGQPSRAYGYTF
v_gene: TRBV19; d_gene: TRBD1; abundance: few; j_gene: TRBJ1-4; CDR3nt: TGTGCCAGTAGTGGGGCAGGGGGCGTGGAAAAACTGTTTTTT; CDR3aa: CASSGAGGVEKLFF
v_gene: TRBV11-3; d_gene: NA; abundance: NA; j_gene: TRBJ2-7; CDR3nt: NA; CDR3aa: CASSFGTGNTYF
v_gene: TRBV5-6; d_gene: NA; abundance: few; j_gene: TRBJ1-1; CDR3nt: TGTGCCAGCGCAGGGTTGAACACTGAAGCTTTCTTT; CDR3aa: CASAGLNTEAFF
v_gene: TRBV7-8; d_gene: NA; abundance: NA; j_gene: TRBJ1-4; CDR3nt: TGTGCCAGCAGCCCAAGAGAGGGGGTACTTGAAAAACTGTTTTTT; CDR3aa: CASSPREGVLEKLFF
v_gene: TRBV7-7; d_gene: TRBD2; abundance: NA; j_gene: TRBJ2-2; CDR3nt: TGTGCTAGCAGCCCCGGGACTAGGGGCACCGGGGAGCTGTTTTTT; CDR3aa: CASSPGTRGTGELFF
v_gene: TRBV7-9; d_gene: NA; abundance: few; j_gene: TRBJ1-6; CDR3nt: TGTGCCAGCAGCTCCTCCTCTCCCCGCGCCCTCCACTTT; CDR3aa: CASSSSSPRALHF
v_gene: TRBV5-1; d_gene: NA; abundance: NA; j_gene: TRBJ2-5; CDR3nt: TGCGCCAGCAGCTTGGAGACTCCGCAAGAGACCCAGTACTTC; CDR3aa: CASSLETPQETQYF
v_gene: TRBV7-8; d_gene: TRBD1; abundance: NA; j_gene: TRBJ2-7; CDR3nt: TGTGCCAGCAGCCGCGACAGGGAGAGTTACGAGCAGTACTTC; CDR3aa: CASSRDRESYEQYF
v_gene: TRBV2; d_gene: TRBD2; abundance: NA; j_gene: TRBJ2-1; CDR3nt: TGTGCCAGCAGTGCTCCTAGTCCCGGGACTAGCGGGAGGGCGTTTGTCTTC; CDR3aa: CASSAPSPGTSGRAFVF
v_gene: TRBV7-9; d_gene: NA; abundance: NA; j_gene: TRBJ1-1; CDR3nt: TGTGCCAGCAGCTTACTCGTTCTGGGGAGTGAAGCTTTCTTT; CDR3aa: CASSLLVLGSEAFF
v_gene: TRBV29-1; d_gene: NA; abundance: NA; j_gene: TRBJ2-3; CDR3nt: TGCAGCGTTGAAGAAGCCCGATTGGATACGCAGTATTTT; CDR3aa: CSVEEARLDTQYF
v_gene: TRBV7-9; d_gene: TRBD1; abundance: NA; j_gene: TRBJ1-2; CDR3nt: TGTGCCAGCAGCTTAGAGGGGGACAGGGGCGCGTATGGCTACACCTTC; CDR3aa: CASSLEGDRGAYGYTF
v_gene: TRBV9; d_gene: NA; abundance: NA; j_gene: TRBJ1-1; CDR3nt: TGTGCCAGCAGCGTAGTACCGGGATCGACTGAAGCTTTCTTT; CDR3aa: CASSVVPGSTEAFF
v_gene: TRBV5-6; d_gene: TRBD1; abundance: NA; j_gene: TRBJ1-1; CDR3nt: TGTGCCAGCAGCTTGGGACAGGGATGGACTGAAGCTTTCTTT; CDR3aa: CASSLGQGWTEAFF
v_gene: TRBV6-6; d_gene: NA; abundance: once; j_gene: TRBJ2-1; CDR3nt: TGTGCCAGCAGTTGGGTAGCGGAGGTCTACAATGAGCAGTTCTTC; CDR3aa: CASSWVAEVYNEQFF
v_gene: TRBV9; d_gene: TRBD1; abundance: once; j_gene: TRBJ2-7; CDR3nt: TGTGCCAGCAGCATACGACAGGGTGGCGAGCAGTACTTC; CDR3aa: CASSIRQGGEQYF
v_gene: TRBV14; d_gene: NA; abundance: NA; j_gene: TRBJ1-2; CDR3nt: TGTGCCAGCAGCCAACTTAGCGGACCCTATGGCTACACCTTC; CDR3aa: CASSQLSGPYGYTF
v_gene: TRBV19; d_gene: NA; abundance: NA; j_gene: TRBJ1-5; CDR3nt: TGTGCCAGTAGTATGGGCCGGGGGGGGCAGCCCCAGCATTTT; CDR3aa: CASSMGRGGQPQHF
v_gene: TRBV7-2; d_gene: NA; abundance: once; j_gene: TRBJ1-1; CDR3nt: TGTGCCAGCAGCCCTGTGGGGGGTAGGGACACTGAAGCTTTCTTT; CDR3aa: CASSPVGGRDTEAFF
v_gene: TRBV19; d_gene: NA; abundance: NA; j_gene: TRBJ1-5; CDR3nt: TGTGCCAGTACCGGGAGCAATCAGCCCCAGCATTTT; CDR3aa: CASTGSNQPQHF
v_gene: TRBV10-2; d_gene: NA; abundance: NA; j_gene: TRBJ2-6; CDR3nt: TGCGCCAGCAGTGATGTTGGGGGCGGTGGGGCCAACGTCCTGACTTTC; CDR3aa: CASSDVGGGGANVLTF
v_gene: TRBV2; d_gene: NA; abundance: NA; j_gene: TRBJ2-3; CDR3nt: TGTGCCAGCAGTGAAATTGGGAGGCCTAGCACAGATACGCAGTATTTT; CDR3aa: CASSEIGRPSTDTQYF
v_gene: TRBV11-1; d_gene: NA; abundance: few; j_gene: TRBJ2-7; CDR3nt: TGTGCCAGCAGCCATCGGGACATAAACGTCCACGAGCAGTACTTC; CDR3aa: CASSHRDINVHEQYF
v_gene: TRBV6-5; d_gene: TRBD1; abundance: NA; j_gene: TRBJ1-5; CDR3nt: TGTGCCAGCAGTTTGAGACAGGGACGGTATCAGCCCCAGCATTTT; CDR3aa: CASSLRQGRYQPQHF
v_gene: TRBV5-1; d_gene: TRBD1; abundance: NA; j_gene: TRBJ2-7; CDR3nt: TGCGCCAGCAGCTTGGGTCAGGGGGCCCACGAGCAGTACTTC; CDR3aa: CASSLGQGAHEQYF
v_gene: TRBV5-5; d_gene: NA; abundance: NA; j_gene: TRBJ1-5; CDR3nt: TGTGCCAGCAGCCGTGGAGGCCCTCCCTATAGCAATCAGCCCCAGCATTTT; CDR3aa: CASSRGGPPYSNQPQHF
v_gene: TRBV6-5; d_gene: NA; abundance: many; j_gene: TRBJ1-2; CDR3nt: TGTGCCAGCAGTTACGCCCGGGGGGGCGCGAATGGCTACACCTTC; CDR3aa: CASSYARGGANGYTF
v_gene: TRBV9; d_gene: NA; abundance: NA; j_gene: TRBJ2-1; CDR3nt: TGTGCCAGCAGGGGGACTGGATCGGACCCTCCGTTCTTC; CDR3aa: CASRGTGSDPPFF
v_gene: TRBV6-1; d_gene: NA; abundance: NA; j_gene: TRBJ1-5; CDR3nt: TGTGCCAGCAGAAACACCGCCCCTCAGCCCCAGCATTTT; CDR3aa: CASRNTAPQPQHF
v_gene: TRBV30; d_gene: NA; abundance: few; j_gene: TRBJ1-5; CDR3nt: TGTGCCTGGAGGGACGGTTTGGACATGCCCCAGCATTTT; CDR3aa: CAWRDGLDMPQHF
v_gene: TRBV5-4; d_gene: TRBD1; abundance: NA; j_gene: TRBJ2-7; CDR3nt: TGTGCCAGCAGCATCGGGACAGGCGAGCAGTACTTC; CDR3aa: CASSIGTGEQYF
v_gene: TRBV15; d_gene: TRBD1; abundance: NA; j_gene: TRBJ2-5; CDR3nt: TGTGCCACCCAACAGGGGGATAATTTGGAGACCCAGTACTTC; CDR3aa: CATQQGDNLETQYF
v_gene: TRBV6-5; d_gene: NA; abundance: NA; j_gene: TRBJ2-7; CDR3nt: TGTGCCAGCAGTTCCTCCGGGGACTTGCTCTCCTACGAGCAGTACTTC; CDR3aa: CASSSSGDLLSYEQYF
v_gene: TRBV6-5; d_gene: NA; abundance: NA; j_gene: TRBJ1-1; CDR3nt: TGTGCCGGCAGTTTAGGGCAGGGGCATGCGGCTGAAGCTTTCTTT; CDR3aa: CAGSLGQGHAAEAFF
v_gene: TRBV10-3; d_gene: TRBD1; abundance: NA; j_gene: TRBJ1-1; CDR3nt: TGTGCCATCAGTGGGACCCGGGACAGGGTAGGAAACACTGAAGCTTTCTTT; CDR3aa: CAISGTRDRVGNTEAFF
v_gene: TRBV7-9; d_gene: NA; abundance: once; j_gene: TRBJ2-2; CDR3nt: TGTGCCAGCAGCCCCTACAGGAGCACCGGGGAGCTGTTTTTT; CDR3aa: CASSPYRSTGELFF
v_gene: TRBV11-2; d_gene: NA; abundance: NA; j_gene: TRBJ2-2; CDR3nt: TGTGCCAGCAGCTTAGATCGACTGGGGGAGCTGTTTTTT; CDR3aa: CASSLDRLGELFF
v_gene: TRBV11-3; d_gene: TRBD1; abundance: NA; j_gene: TRBJ1-2; CDR3nt: TGTGCCAGCAGCCGGGACAGTAACTATGGCTACACCTTC; CDR3aa: CASSRDSNYGYTF
v_gene: TRBV11-3; d_gene: NA; abundance: NA; j_gene: TRBJ2-1; CDR3nt: TGTGCCAGCAGCTTAGAGCGCTCAGGGTTCAGGGGTCAGTTCTTC; CDR3aa: CASSLERSGFRGQFF
v_gene: TRBV19; d_gene: NA; abundance: few; j_gene: TRBJ1-1; CDR3nt: TGTGCCAGTAGTATGATCCACAGGGAATCTGAAGCTTTCTTT; CDR3aa: CASSMIHRESEAFF
v_gene: TRBV7-9; d_gene: TRBD2; abundance: NA; j_gene: TRBJ2-7; CDR3nt: TGTGCCAGCAGCTATAGCGGGAGTGGTGCCTACGAGCAGTACTTC; CDR3aa: CASSYSGSGAYEQYF
v_gene: TRBV7-7; d_gene: NA; abundance: NA; j_gene: TRBJ2-1; CDR3nt: TGTGCCAGCAGCTTAGGGCTAGCTAACAATGAGCAGTTCTTC; CDR3aa: CASSLGLANNEQFF
v_gene: TRBV6-4; d_gene: NA; abundance: few; j_gene: TRBJ2-7; CDR3nt: TGTGCCAGCAGTGGAGGAGGAGCAATGAGGGTACTCTCCTACGAGCAGTACTTC; CDR3aa: CASSGGGAMRVLSYEQYF
v_gene: TRBV9; d_gene: TRBD2; abundance: NA; j_gene: TRBJ2-7; CDR3nt: TGTGCCAGCAGCACACTAGCGGGAGGCTACGAGCAGTACTTC; CDR3aa: CASSTLAGGYEQYF
v_gene: TRBV5-5; d_gene: NA; abundance: few; j_gene: TRBJ2-7; CDR3nt: TGTGCCAGCAGCATACCGGGACACGACTACGAGCAGTACTTC; CDR3aa: CASSIPGHDYEQYF
v_gene: TRBV30; d_gene: NA; abundance: NA; j_gene: TRBJ1-2; CDR3nt: TGTGCCTGGACCACTAGAGGACCAGCGAAAACTAACTATGGCTACACCTTC; CDR3aa: CAWTTRGPAKTNYGYTF
v_gene: TRBV4-1; d_gene: NA; abundance: NA; j_gene: TRBJ2-7; CDR3nt: TGCGCCAGCAGCCAAGGGGCAGAGCACCGGATCTACGAGCAGTACTTC; CDR3aa: CASSQGAEHRIYEQYF